One and the same sample provided the 30 T cell receptor beta chains below, sequenced in a study of regulatory T cells in long-lasting Graves disease. TCR beta libraries were built with iRepertoire HTBI primers and Arm-PCR of CDR3 regions. TCRdb passed the multiplex PCR reads through MiXCR, listing each CDR3 protein once. Found here are roughly 420,000 distinct CDR3 sequences, roughly 15% of them singletons; the top ten hold under 20%. Time point defined: newly diagnosed GD, antithyroid drugs for less than 3 months. PBMC RNA was the source of the TCR library. The sample was also linked to a second study, of T cells in Graves' hyperthyroidism and ophthalmopathy.

Source: peripheral blood mononuclear cells (PBMCs), taken at new diagnosis, from a patient treated with antithyroid drugs. The source is a woman aged 45-59 years with Graves disease.

The sample holds many counts of this clonotype. This chain links TRBV3-1 with TRBJ2-3, with unresolved D. V lost 0 bases, J lost 2 bases, and 6 bases lay in between. Looked up from germline, CDR1 is LGHDT and CDR2 is YNNKEL (reference sequence). CDR3 length equals 14 residues. The CDR3 region is CASSQDSDTDTQYF. CDR3 in DNA: TGTGCCAGCAGCCAAGATTCCGACACAGATACGCAGTATTTT.

The chain carries TRBV6-5 and TRBJ1-4, with 7 bases identical to TRBD1. V lost 0 bases, J lost 8 bases, and 6 bases stayed unmatched. The germline CDR1 and CDR2 sequences are MNHEY and SVGAGI. The CDR3 sequence is 15 residues long. CDR3 amino acids: CASSYSMTGREKLFF. The CDR3 DNA is TGTGCCAGCAGTTACTCGATGACAGGGAGAGAAAAACTGTTTTTT.

This clonotype was recorded at least ten times. The genes are TRBV20-1 and TRBJ2-7, with TRBD2 matching 8 bases. Losses at the gene ends were 0 bases for V and 3 bases for J; bases not matched to a gene: 4. Germline V gene sequence: CDR1 DFQATT, CDR2 SNEGSKA (reference sequence). The length of the CDR3 is 14 residues. CDR3 region: CSARETSVLYEQYF. The CDR3 DNA reads TGCAGTGCTAGAGAGACTAGCGTCCTCTACGAGCAGTACTTC.

In its sample, this clonotype was seen many times. The chain combines TRBV2 with TRBJ2-5, with no clear D. V was cut by 6 bases and J by 5 bases, with 7 bases left in between. The CDR3 is 11 amino acids. Germline lookup yields CDR1 SNHLY and CDR2 FYNNEI. The CDR3 here is CASRAPETQYF. The DNA for the CDR3 is TGTGCCAGCAGGGCCCCGGAGACCCAGTACTTC.

This clonotype was seen at least ten times. V is TRBV2 and J is TRBJ1-2; D ambiguous. V lost 7 bases and J lost 7, with 19 bases in between. This CDR3 has 14 residues. Germline V lookup: CDR1 SNHLY, CDR2 FYNNEI. CDR3 loop: CASILRPPVGGYTF. For the CDR3, the DNA is TGTGCCAGCATTCTACGACCACCCGTGGGTGGCTACACCTTC. Using reference TRBV2 and TRBJ1-2 for the parts outside the CDR3, the full variable domain is EPEVTQTPSHQVTQMGQEVILRCVPISNHLYFYWYRQILGQKVEFLVSFYNNEISEKSEIFDDQFSVERPDGSNFTLKIRSTKLEDSAMYFCASILRPPVGGYTFGSGTRLTVV.

The chain employs TRBV6-1 and TRBJ1-4; possible D gene TRBD1, 6 bases. Germline loops: CDR1 MNHNS, CDR2 SASEGT. This CDR3 contains 15 residues. Trimming stripped 4 bases from V and 5 bases from J, with 14 bases between. The CDR3 reads CASSGAGVENEKLFF. DNA of the CDR3: TGTGCCAGCAGTGGGGCAGGGGTAGAGAATGAAAAACTGTTTTTT.

This clonotype has only a few counts. The J gene is TRBJ2-5, the V gene TRBV9; D is possibly TRBD1 (6 bases). Trimming took 3 bases from V and 2 from J, leaving 8 bases between them. CDR1 and CDR2 (germline): SGDLS, YYNGEE. The CDR3 length is 13 residues. CDR3 residues: CASSGGQQETQYF. In DNA form, the CDR3 reads TGTGCCAGCAGCGGGGGACAACAAGAGACCCAGTACTTC.

This clonotype was observed at least ten times. V is TRBV12-3 or TRBV12-4 and J is TRBJ2-1; the match to TRBD2 covers 12 bases. The V segment lost 6 bases and the J segment 0 bases; nucleotides outside the gene matches: 15. The CDR3 loop spans 20 amino acids. The CDR3 DNA is TGTGCCAGCAGCCCGACTAGCGGGAGAGGAGGGGGGGGCTCCTACAATGAGCAGTTCTTC. Its protein is CASSPTSGRGGGGSYNEQFF.

This clonotype was found a few times. The chain combines TRBV7-9 with TRBJ2-1, with D unclear. This CDR3 contains 13 residues. With 6 bases removed from V and 4 bases from J, the gap between germline ends came to 10 bases. Germline CDR1 reads SEHNR; CDR2 reads FQNEAQ (reference sequence). CDR3 protein: CASSETTYNEQFF. CDR3 DNA sequence: TGTGCCAGCAGTGAGACAACTTACAATGAGCAGTTCTTC.

This clonotype was detected a few times. The chain couples TRBV4-2 to TRBJ2-1, with 8 bases matching TRBD2. The CDR3 spans 15 residues. With V trimmed by 0 bases and J by 6 bases, 4 bases remained unmatched. Germline V gives CDR1 LGHNA, CDR2 YNFKEQ. The CDR3 here is CASSQEWREVNEQFF. The DNA for the CDR3 is TGTGCCAGCAGCCAAGAGTGGCGGGAGGTCAATGAGCAGTTCTTC.

In its sample, this clonotype was seen many times. The V and J genes are TRBV5-1 and TRBJ2-1; 16 bases fit TRBD2. The CDR3 has 20 amino acids. Trimming took 4 bases from V and 1 from J; bases not matched to a gene: 11. CDR1 is SGHRS, CDR2 YFSETQ, per germline. CDR3 in amino acids: CASSPEGLAGGPNSYNEQFF. DNA of the CDR3: TGCGCCAGCAGCCCCGAGGGACTAGCGGGAGGGCCAAATTCCTACAATGAGCAGTTCTTC.

This clonotype was seen repeatedly, ten times or more. This chain uses TRBV28 with TRBJ2-1, with a weak D call TRBD1 (6 bases). Germline V gene lookup returns CDR1 MDHEN and CDR2 SYDVKM. Trimming removed 7 bases at V and 4 bases at J, with 14 bases between. The CDR3 runs to 14 residues. The CDR3 DNA follows: TGTGCCAGCACTTCGGGACACCCGTACAATGAGCAGTTCTTC. Translation: CASTSGHPYNEQFF.

This clonotype was recorded a few times. This rearrangement joins TRBV5-1 to TRBJ2-5, with 11 bases identical to TRBD2. Unmatched junction bases numbered 13, after V lost 4 bases and J lost 5 bases. The CDR3 consists of 17 residues. Germline assignment: CDR1 SGHRS and CDR2 YFSETQ. The CDR3: CASSPAVAGGAKETQYF. The CDR3, as DNA: TGCGCCAGCAGCCCGGCCGTAGCGGGAGGGGCCAAGGAGACCCAGTACTTC. Using reference TRBV5-1 and TRBJ2-5 for the parts outside the CDR3, the full variable domain is KAGVTQTPRYLIKTRGQQVTLSCSPISGHRSVSWYQQTPGQGLQFLFEYFSETQRNKGNFPGRFSGRQFSNSRSEMNVSTLELGDSALYLCASSPAVAGGAKETQYFGPGTRLLVL.

This clonotype showed up many times. The chain uses TRBV5-1 and TRBJ1-4; maybe TRBD1 (5 bases). The V gene lost 5 bases and the J gene lost 0 bases, with 17 bases spanning the gap. Germline V gives CDR1 SGHRS, CDR2 YFSETQ. The CDR3 contains 17 residues. The CDR3 DNA is TGCGCCAGCAGGATGGGAAGACAGACTACAACTAATGAAAAACTGTTTTTT. Translating it yields CASRMGRQTTTNEKLFF.

The chain is built from TRBV3-1 and TRBJ2-7; the match to TRBD1 covers 8 bases. CDR1 and CDR2 (germline): LGHDT, YNNKEL (reference sequence). J was trimmed by 6 bases and V by 4 bases; bases with no gene match: 8. CDR3 length: 14 amino acids. CDR3 loop: CASSRGTTGAEQYF. DNA of the CDR3: TGTGCCAGCAGCCGGGGGACGACAGGGGCCGAGCAGTACTTC.

This clonotype was found many times. The chain recombines TRBV5-8 with TRBJ2-1; perhaps TRBD2 as D (7 bases). Germline CDR1 reads SGHTS; CDR2 reads YDEGEE. V was trimmed by 0 bases and J by 9 bases, leaving 22 bases between them. The CDR3 is 17 residues long. The chain's CDR3 is CASSLGPWGGAGGEQFF. CDR3 nucleotides: TGTGCCAGCAGCTTGGGCCCGTGGGGGGGCGCAGGTGGTGAGCAGTTCTTC.

There are many counts of this clonotype. V gene TRBV11-1 combines with J gene TRBJ2-3, with D maybe TRBD1 (5 bases). The V and J ends lost 4 bases and 6 bases respectively, with 14 bases between them. This CDR3 comprises 14 residues. Germline lookup yields CDR1 SGHAT and CDR2 FQDESV (reference sequence). The CDR3 spells CASSSRQFMDTQYF. The CDR3, as DNA: TGTGCCAGCAGCTCACGACAGTTCATGGATACGCAGTATTTT.

A note on this clonotype: This may stem from a read error, because a much larger clone lies one nucleotide away. CDR3 region: CASSYSTTPHLGGTETQFF. For the CDR3, the DNA is TGTGCCAGCAGTTACTCGACGACACCACATTTAGGTGGGACTGAGACCCAGTTCTTC. The V call is TRBV28, the J call TRBJ2-1; D perhaps matches TRBD2 (6 bases). The V end was cut by 4 bases, the J end by 13 bases, with 35 bases between. The CDR3 extends over 19 amino acids. In germline, CDR1 is MDHEN, CDR2 SYDVKM.

This clonotype was picked up a small number of times. The V and J genes are TRBV7-6 and TRBJ1-1, with 9 positions matching TRBD1. The V gene end was trimmed by 3 bases and the J gene end by 4 bases; junction bases not matched to a gene: 9. This CDR3 spans 16 amino acids. Per germline, CDR1 SGHVS and CDR2 FNYEAQ. CDR3 nucleotide sequence: TGTGCCAGCAGCTTGGGGACAGGGAGGATTGGCACTGAAGCTTTCTTT. Translated: CASSLGTGRIGTEAFF.

A few counts support this clonotype. The chain combines TRBV18 with TRBJ1-2; TRBD1 agrees at 10 bases. The germline V gene has CDR1 KGHSH and CDR2 LQKENI. The CDR3 length is 18 residues. V dropped 5 bases and J dropped 2; count of bases not matched to a gene: 14. The CDR3 region has the DNA TGTGCCAGCTCAAGTTCGACAGGGGGCCAAACTATAAACTATGGCTACACCTTC. Its translation is CASSSSTGGQTINYGYTF.

The J gene is TRBJ1-6, the V gene TRBV28; D not certain. Germline V CDR1 and CDR2: MDHEN, SYDVKM. The CDR3 covers 12 residues. With 3 bases removed from V and 9 bases from J, the gap between germline ends came to 6 bases. The CDR3 nucleotides are TGTGCCAGCAGTTTGAATGGTTCACCCCTCCACTTT. As protein: CASSLNGSPLHF. Together with reference TRBV28 and TRBJ1-6, the CDR3 gives the full variable domain: DVKVTQSSRYLVKRTGEKVFLECVQDMDHENMFWYRQDPGLGLRLIYFSYDVKMKEKGDIPEGYSVSREKKERFSLILESASTNQTSMYLCASSLNGSPLHFGNGTRLTVT.

A few counts support this clonotype. The junction and the germline gene differ at one end; a read error may be behind it. The chain is built from TRBV11-2 and TRBJ2-4, with D maybe TRBD2 (6 bases). Germline values: CDR1 SGHAT, CDR2 FQNNGV. CDR3 length: 15 amino acids. CDR3 residues: CAGSLVGGGKNIQYF. The CDR3 nucleotides are TGTGCCGGCAGCTTAGTGGGAGGAGGCAAAAACATTCAGTACTTC.

The chain recombines TRBV29-1 with TRBJ1-2; 8 positions agree with TRBD1. The CDR3 spans 14 residues. V lost 4 bases and J lost 2; bases outside the gene matches: 6. CDR1 is SQVTM, CDR2 ANQGSEA, per germline. The CDR3 bases are TGCAGCGTTGGGGGGGGACAGGCAAACTATGGCTACACCTTC. Protein sequence: CSVGGGQANYGYTF.

The rearrangement links TRBV2 to TRBJ1-1; 7 nucleotides match TRBD1. The CDR3 contains 15 residues. Trimming at V came to 6 bases and at J to 6 bases, leaving 13 bases not matched to a gene. Germline CDR1 SNHLY, CDR2 FYNNEI. The CDR3 DNA reads as TGTGCCAGCAGCTTAGCGTATTTCGGACAGGCTGAAGCTTTCTTT. Protein product: CASSLAYFGQAEAFF.

The rearrangement joins TRBV5-4 to TRBJ2-1; 12 positions match TRBD2. Germline CDR1 reads SGHNT; CDR2 reads YYREEE (reference sequence). This CDR3 contains 17 residues. Losses at the gene ends were 3 bases for V and 0 bases for J; bases not matched to a gene: 4. CDR3 in DNA: TGTGCCAGCAGCTACCTAGCGGGAGGGAGCTCCTACAATGAGCAGTTCTTC. Protein product: CASSYLAGGSSYNEQFF.

This clonotype was detected many times. The chain employs TRBV5-5 and TRBJ2-7; 11 nucleotides align to TRBD1. J gave up 7 bases and V 5 bases, and 11 bases lay outside the gene matches. CDR3 size: 15 residues. CDR1 and CDR2 (germline): SGHKS, YYEKEE (reference sequence). The CDR3 DNA reads as TGTGCCAGCAGTCAACGGACAGGGGGCACGAGAGAGCAGTACTTC. Translating gives CASSQRTGGTREQYF.

This clonotype was observed many times. The V call is TRBV11-2, the J call TRBJ2-5; 13 positions match TRBD2. Germline CDR1 and CDR2: SGHAT and FQNNGV. V lost 4 bases to trimming and J lost 5 bases; unmatched junction nucleotides: 7. The CDR3 runs to 16 residues. The CDR3 loop reads CASSSGLAGALETQYF. The CDR3 bases are TGTGCCAGCAGCTCAGGACTAGCGGGGGCTCTGGAGACCCAGTACTTC.

The genes are TRBV12-3 or TRBV12-4 and TRBJ1-5, with D unresolved. Between the trimmed V and J ends, which lost 2 bases and 5 bases, there was a span of 13 bases. This CDR3 region has 15 residues. This chain's CDR3 is CASSLWQDRDQPQHF. CDR3 nucleotides: TGTGCCAGCAGTTTATGGCAGGATAGAGATCAGCCCCAGCATTTT.

Comment on this clonotype: A read error may account for a junction end that differs from germline. The CDR3 DNA reads TGTGCCAGCAGCTCGGGACTAATGAACACCGGGGAGCTGTCTTTT. Translating it yields CASSSGLMNTGELSF. The V call is TRBV7-6, the J call TRBJ2-2; TRBD2 matches at 7 bases. This CDR3 is built from 15 residues. Germline V gives CDR1 SGHVS, CDR2 FNYEAQ.

At least ten counts were recorded for this clonotype. The CDR3 DNA is TGTGCCAGCAGCTTACTTAGCGGGAGTTCAACAGATACGCAGTATTTT. Its translation: CASSLLSGSSTDTQYF. This chain links TRBV7-8 with TRBJ2-3; 9 bases line up with TRBD2. CDR1 is SGHVS, CDR2 FQNEAQ, per germline. This CDR3 spans 16 amino acids. With V trimmed by 2 bases and J by 3 bases, 6 bases remained unmatched.